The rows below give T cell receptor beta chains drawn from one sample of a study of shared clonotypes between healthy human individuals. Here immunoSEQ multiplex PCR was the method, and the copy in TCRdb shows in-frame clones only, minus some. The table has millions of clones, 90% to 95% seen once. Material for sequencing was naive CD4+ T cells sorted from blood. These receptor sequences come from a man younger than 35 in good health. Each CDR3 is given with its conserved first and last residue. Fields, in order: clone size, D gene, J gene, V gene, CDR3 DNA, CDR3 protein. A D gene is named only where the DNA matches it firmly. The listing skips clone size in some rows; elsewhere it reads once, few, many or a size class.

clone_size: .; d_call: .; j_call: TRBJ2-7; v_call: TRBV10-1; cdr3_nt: TGCGCCAGCAGTTTTCCGGGACACGAGCAGTACTTC; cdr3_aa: CASSFPGHEQYF
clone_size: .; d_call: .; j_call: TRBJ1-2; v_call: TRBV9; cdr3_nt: TGTGCCAGCAGCGGACCTAACTATGGCTACACCTTC; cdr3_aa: CASSGPNYGYTF
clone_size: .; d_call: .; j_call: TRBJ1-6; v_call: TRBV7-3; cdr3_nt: TGTGCCAGCAGCTTGGACGGTCAAACCCTCCACTTT; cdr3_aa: CASSLDGQTLHF
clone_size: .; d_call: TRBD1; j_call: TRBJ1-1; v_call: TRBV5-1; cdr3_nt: TGCGCCAGCAGCCAGTCACAGGGGGTGAACACTGAAGCTTTCTTT; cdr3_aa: CASSQSQGVNTEAFF
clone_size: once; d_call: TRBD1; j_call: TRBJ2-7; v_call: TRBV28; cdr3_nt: TGTGCCAGCATGAGCCGGGACAGGGCTCCCTACGAGCAGTACTTC; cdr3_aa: CASMSRDRAPYEQYF
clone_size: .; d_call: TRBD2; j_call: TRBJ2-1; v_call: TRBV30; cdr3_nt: TGTGCCTGGAGTGGGAGGACTAGCGGGAGCCCCTACAATGAGCAGTTCTTC; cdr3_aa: CAWSGRTSGSPYNEQFF
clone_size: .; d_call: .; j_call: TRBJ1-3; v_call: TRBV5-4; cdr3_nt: TGTGCCAGCAGCCTGAGGAGTCCTGGAAACACCATATATTTT; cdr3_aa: CASSLRSPGNTIYF
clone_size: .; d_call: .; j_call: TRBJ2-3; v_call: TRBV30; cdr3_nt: TGTGCCTGGGTAGTGGCAGATACGCAGTATTTT; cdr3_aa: CAWVVADTQYF
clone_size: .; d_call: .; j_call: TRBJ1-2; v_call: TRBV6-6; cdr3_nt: TGTGCCAGCAGTTACTCCGGACACGGCAAGACTTATGGCTACACCTTC; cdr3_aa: CASSYSGHGKTYGYTF
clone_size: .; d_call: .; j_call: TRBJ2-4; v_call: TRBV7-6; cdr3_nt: TGTGCCAGCAGCTTAATCTCATCCGAGAGGCCGTACTTC; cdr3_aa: CASSLISSERPYF
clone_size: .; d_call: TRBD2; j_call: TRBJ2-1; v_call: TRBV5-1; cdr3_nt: TGCGCCAGCAGCGTGGGACTAGCCCACAATGAGCAGTTCTTC; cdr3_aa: CASSVGLAHNEQFF
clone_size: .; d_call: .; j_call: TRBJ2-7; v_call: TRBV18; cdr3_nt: TGTGCCAGCTCACCAGCTAGCGACTACGAGCAGTACTTC; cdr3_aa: CASSPASDYEQYF
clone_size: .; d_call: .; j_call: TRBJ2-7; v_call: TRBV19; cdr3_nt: TGTGCCAGTAGTATTTTGGCAGGCGAGCCCTACGAGCAGTACTTC; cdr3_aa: CASSILAGEPYEQYF
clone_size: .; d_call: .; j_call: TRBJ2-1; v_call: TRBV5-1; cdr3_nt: TGCGCCAGCAGCTTACCGGGAGAGGACTACAATGAGCAGTTCTTC; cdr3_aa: CASSLPGEDYNEQFF
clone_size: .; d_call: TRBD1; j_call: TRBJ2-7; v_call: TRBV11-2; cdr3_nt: TGTGCCAGCAGCGTGGACAGGGGGGGCGAGCAGTACTTC; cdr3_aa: CASSVDRGGEQYF
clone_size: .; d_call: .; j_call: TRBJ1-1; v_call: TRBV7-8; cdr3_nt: TGTGCCAGCAGCTTAGTTTCGGGTGAAGCTTTCTTT; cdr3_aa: CASSLVSGEAFF
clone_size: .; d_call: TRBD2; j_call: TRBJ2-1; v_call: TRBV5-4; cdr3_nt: TGTGCCAGCAGACGACCCGGGGGGAGCTCCTACAATGAGCAGTTCTTC; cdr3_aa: CASRRPGGSSYNEQFF
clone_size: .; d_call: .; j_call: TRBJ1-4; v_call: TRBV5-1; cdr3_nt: TGCGCCAGCAGCTTGGATGCAGCAACTAATGAAAAACTGTTTTTT; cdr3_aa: CASSLDAATNEKLFF
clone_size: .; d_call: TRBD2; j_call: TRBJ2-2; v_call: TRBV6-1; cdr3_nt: TGTGCCAGCAGTGCCCCGACTAGCGGGAAGGGCGGGGAGCTGTTTTTT; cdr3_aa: CASSAPTSGKGGELFF
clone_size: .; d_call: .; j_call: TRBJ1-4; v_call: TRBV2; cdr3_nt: TGTGCCAGCAGTGAAGCATCCAGGTTAGGTGAAAAACTGTTTTTT; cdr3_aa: CASSEASRLGEKLFF
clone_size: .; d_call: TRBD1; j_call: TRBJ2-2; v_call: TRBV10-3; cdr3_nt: TGTGCCATGGGATCAGACAGGGCGGTAAGGAACACCGGGGAGCTGTTTTTT; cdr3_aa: CAMGSDRAVRNTGELFF
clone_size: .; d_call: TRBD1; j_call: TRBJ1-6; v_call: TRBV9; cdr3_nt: TGTGCCAGCAGCACCATGACAGGGAAGGATTCACCCCTCCACTTT; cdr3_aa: CASSTMTGKDSPLHF
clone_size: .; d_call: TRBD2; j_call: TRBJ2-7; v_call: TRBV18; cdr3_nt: TGTGCCAGCTCACCACCCGGGACTAGCGGTTACGAGCAGTACTTC; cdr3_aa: CASSPPGTSGYEQYF
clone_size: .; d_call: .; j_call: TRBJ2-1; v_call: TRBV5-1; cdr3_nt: TGCGCCAGCAGCTTGGCCTCTAGCTTCAATGAGCAGTTCTTC; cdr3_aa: CASSLASSFNEQFF
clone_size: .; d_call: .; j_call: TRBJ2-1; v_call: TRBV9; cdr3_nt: TGTGCCAGCAGCGTAGAATCGGGCCGGAGCTCCTACAATGAGCAGTTCTTC; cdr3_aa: CASSVESGRSSYNEQFF
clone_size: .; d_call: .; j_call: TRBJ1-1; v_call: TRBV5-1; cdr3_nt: TGCGCCAGCAGCTTATTCGCCGGCACTGAAGCTTTCTTT; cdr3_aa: CASSLFAGTEAFF
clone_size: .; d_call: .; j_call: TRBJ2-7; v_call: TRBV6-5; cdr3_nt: TGTGCCAGCAGTTACTCGATGAATAGGTATACCTACGAGCAGTACTTC; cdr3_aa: CASSYSMNRYTYEQYF
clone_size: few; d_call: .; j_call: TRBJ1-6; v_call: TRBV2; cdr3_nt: TGTGCCAGCAGAGCAGGGAATTCACCCCTCCACTTT; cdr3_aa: CASRAGNSPLHF
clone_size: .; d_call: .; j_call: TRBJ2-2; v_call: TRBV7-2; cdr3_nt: TGTGCCAGCAGCTTGCGGAACACCGGGGAGCTGTTTTTT; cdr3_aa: CASSLRNTGELFF